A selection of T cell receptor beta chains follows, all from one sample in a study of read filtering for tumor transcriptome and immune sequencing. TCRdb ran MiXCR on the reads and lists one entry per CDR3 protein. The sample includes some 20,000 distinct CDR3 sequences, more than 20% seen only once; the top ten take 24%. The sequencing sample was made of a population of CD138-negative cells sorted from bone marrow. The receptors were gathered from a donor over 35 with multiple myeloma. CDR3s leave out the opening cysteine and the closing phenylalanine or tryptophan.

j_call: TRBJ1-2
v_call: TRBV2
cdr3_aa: ASMGHSIQSHGYT

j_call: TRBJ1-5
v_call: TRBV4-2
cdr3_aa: ASSQEGQLGNQPQH

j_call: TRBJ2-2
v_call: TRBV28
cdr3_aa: ASSLSGQGTPGELF

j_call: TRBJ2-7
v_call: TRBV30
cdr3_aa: AWSVSGSLDEQY

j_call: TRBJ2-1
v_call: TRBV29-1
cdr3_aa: SARTGYNEQF

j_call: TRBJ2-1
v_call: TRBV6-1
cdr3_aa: ASSGANNEQF

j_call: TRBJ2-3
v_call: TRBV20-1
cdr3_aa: SAIGGRTDTQY

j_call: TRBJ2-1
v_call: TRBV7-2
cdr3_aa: ASSLVASNEQF

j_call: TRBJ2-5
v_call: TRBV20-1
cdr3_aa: SAIGGQETQY

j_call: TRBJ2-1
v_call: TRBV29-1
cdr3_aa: SVEDPGRMGGF

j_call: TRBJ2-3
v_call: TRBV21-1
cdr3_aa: ASSKCIFLTDTQY

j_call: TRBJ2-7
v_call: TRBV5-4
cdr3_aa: ASSLVDGSYEQY

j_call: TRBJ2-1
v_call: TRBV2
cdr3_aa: ASSDGTFNEQF

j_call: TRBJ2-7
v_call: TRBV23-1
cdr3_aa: ASSQLYTGTSGHEQY

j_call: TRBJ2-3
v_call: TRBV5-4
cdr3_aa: ASRSAADTQY

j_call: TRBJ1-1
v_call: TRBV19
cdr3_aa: ASTRGNTEAF

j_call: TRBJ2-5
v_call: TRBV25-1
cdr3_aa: ASSEYRGQETQY

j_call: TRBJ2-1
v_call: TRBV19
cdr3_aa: ASSIMAGGPRSEQF

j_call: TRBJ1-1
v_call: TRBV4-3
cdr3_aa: ASSQDRGGTEAF

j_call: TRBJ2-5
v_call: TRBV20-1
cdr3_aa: SASDITGGWETQY

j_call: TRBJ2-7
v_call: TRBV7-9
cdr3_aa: ASSLRSGDTLKQY

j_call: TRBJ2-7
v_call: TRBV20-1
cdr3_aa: SARNPGLADYEQY

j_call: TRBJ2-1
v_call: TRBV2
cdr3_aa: ASKSTSAYNEQF

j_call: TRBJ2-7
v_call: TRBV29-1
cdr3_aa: SVTESYEQY

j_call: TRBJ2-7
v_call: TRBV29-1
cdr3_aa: SVEFSGQGSYEQY

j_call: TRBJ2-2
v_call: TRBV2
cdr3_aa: ASRGQAATGELF

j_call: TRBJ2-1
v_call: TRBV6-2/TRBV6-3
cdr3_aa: ASLNRGMNEQF

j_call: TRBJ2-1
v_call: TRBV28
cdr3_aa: ASSFLLRTGDREQF

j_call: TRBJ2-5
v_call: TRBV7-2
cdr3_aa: ASSPWDSLEETQY

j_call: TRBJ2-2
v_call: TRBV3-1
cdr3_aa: AGSQGAGANTGELF

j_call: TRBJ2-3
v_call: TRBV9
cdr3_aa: ASSAGHHPTDTQY

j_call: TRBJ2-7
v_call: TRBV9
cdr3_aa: ASSVSSGSAYEQY

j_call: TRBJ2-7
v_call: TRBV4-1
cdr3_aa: ASSQEAPGPYEQY

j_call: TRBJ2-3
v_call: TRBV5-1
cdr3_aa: ARSLGTGVHTDTQY

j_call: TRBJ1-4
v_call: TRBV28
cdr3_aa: ASTPGQAEKLF

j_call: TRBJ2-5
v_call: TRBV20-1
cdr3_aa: SAQIAGRQETQY

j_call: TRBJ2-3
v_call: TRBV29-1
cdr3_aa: SVVLAGVSPDTQY

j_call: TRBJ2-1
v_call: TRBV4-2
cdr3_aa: VSSHEDPGLAGVNDQF

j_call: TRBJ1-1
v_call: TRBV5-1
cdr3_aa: ASSQQGRPEAF

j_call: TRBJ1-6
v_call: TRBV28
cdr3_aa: ASSLLPGQHISPLL

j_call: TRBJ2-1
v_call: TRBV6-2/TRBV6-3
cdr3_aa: ASTPPGRTSYNEQF

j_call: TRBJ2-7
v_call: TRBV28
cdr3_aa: ASHRDYEQY

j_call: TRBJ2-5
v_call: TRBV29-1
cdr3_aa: SVSGTSNLPGETQY

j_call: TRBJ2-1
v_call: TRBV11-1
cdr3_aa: ASSVGQGARSEQF

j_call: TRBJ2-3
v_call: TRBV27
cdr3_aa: ASSPITNPLDTQY

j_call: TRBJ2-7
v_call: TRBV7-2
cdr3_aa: ASSPAGYEQY

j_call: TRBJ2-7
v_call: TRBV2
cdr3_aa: ASSLLANYEQY

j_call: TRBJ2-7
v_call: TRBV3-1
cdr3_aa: ASSQRLAGAGYEQY

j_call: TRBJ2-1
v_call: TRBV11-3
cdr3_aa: ASSPSGTSGSNEQF

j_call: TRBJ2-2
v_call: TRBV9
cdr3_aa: ASSVDSRGITGELF

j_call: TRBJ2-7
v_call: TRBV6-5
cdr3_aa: ASSPRQGSDEQY

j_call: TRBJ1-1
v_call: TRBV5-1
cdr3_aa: ASSLWTENTEAF

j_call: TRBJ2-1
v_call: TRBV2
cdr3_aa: ASSESGGRNEQF

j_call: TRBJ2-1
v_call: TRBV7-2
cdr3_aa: ASSSPQREQF